This T cell receptor beta chain stems from a study of blood T cell repertoires in COVID-19. Study in general: In each case, the material was cDNA or gDNA derived from T cells, B-cell-depleted T cells, or PBMCs.

The table came from immunoSEQ multiplex PCR; TCRdb's copy has only in-frame clones and leaves some out. In the table there are 55,000 to 65,000 clones, 75% to 90% of which are singletons. The germline V gene has CDR1 LGHDT and CDR2 YNNKEL (reference sequence). V lost 5 bases and J lost 3, with 11 bases in between. The CDR3 extends over 15 amino acids. This clonotype was obtained from a woman in her sixties or seventies with active COVID-19. This chain connects TRBV3-1 (or the pseudogene TRBV3-2) to TRBJ1-6; tentatively, D is TRBD1 (5 bases). Sequencing used peripheral blood. CDR3 in amino acids: CASSWGGRYNSPLHF. In DNA form, the CDR3 reads TGTGCCAGCAGCTGGGGCGGTCGCTATAATTCACCCCTCCACTTT.